This T cell receptor beta chain was found in a study of CD8+CD57+ T cells in acquired aplastic anemia. The CDR3 runs 15 residues. The germline V and J ends were trimmed by 10 bases and 6 bases, with 23 bases remaining between them. CDR1 is WSHSY, CDR2 SAAADI, per germline. The sample holds many counts of this clonotype. Its antigen is as yet unknown. Patients included in sequencing had previously demonstrated CD8+CD57+ cell expansion by flow cytometry. The study, taken as a whole, reports: Between the patient and control groups, CD8+ Simpson's diversity did not differ significantly. In common between the patients and the controls were twenty-nine CD8+ CDR3 sequences.

TCR beta VDJ combinations and CDR3 sequences were profiled from genomic DNA. TCRdb analysed the reads with MiXCR anew, one entry per CDR3 protein. The table has 260,000 or so distinct CDR3 sequences, about 44% seen once. The chain joins TRBV10-2 to TRBJ2-3, with D hard to call. The sequenced material came from sorted CD4+, CD8+, or CD8+CD57+ T cells (not recorded which) from PBMCs. The receptor was derived from a human donor with aplastic anemia. The CDR3: CATSHRTVSADTQYF. The CDR3 DNA sequence: TGCGCCACCAGCCACCGAACGGTCAGCGCGGATACGCAGTATTTT.